This T cell receptor (beta chain) was sequenced during a study of blood T cell repertoires in COVID-19. Symptom resolution, clearance, or two negative PCRs marked the recovered donors of Cohort 3. Original methodology: Amplification with reference gene primers provided the estimates of nucleated cell counts. Assay used: immunoSEQ multiplex PCR; TCRdb lists only in-frame clones, some missing. Clone size and V and J calls were adopted from that table, with D and trimming inferred from the DNA. In the table there are a few hundred thousand clones, about 87% of which are singletons. From germline, CDR1 is LNHDA and CDR2 SQIVND (reference sequence). The length of the CDR3 is 15 residues. Trimming removed 4 bases from V and 0 bases from J; junction bases left unmatched: 6.

The chain is built from TRBV19 and TRBJ2-7, with TRBD1 matching over 7 bases. Sequenced material: PBMCs or T cells enriched from blood (not recorded which). This clonotype was sampled from a woman younger than 30 who had recovered from COVID-19. The CDR3 loop reads CASSTDRLSSYEQYF. The CDR3 nucleotides read TGTGCCAGTAGTACGGACAGGCTGAGCTCCTACGAGCAGTACTTC.